This TCR beta chain was documented in a study of blood T cell repertoires in COVID-19 (dated by TCRdb to the early 2020s). Study-wide context: Collaborator samples came from the United States, Italy and Spain and covered acute and convalescent phases of COVID-19. The material from the prospective study consisted of cDNA or gDNA derived from T cells, B-cell-depleted T cells, or PBMCs. Subjects who had been exposed to COVID-19, were actively infected with it, or had recovered from it provided the deeply sampled blood TCRbeta repertoires that made up the dataset. The repertoires were released in a freely available public database meant as a resource for research on the immune response to SARS-CoV-2. The samples were drawn from two sources: the first 160 participants of the ongoing ImmuneRACE study, and fewer than 1,500 subjects contributed by 6 global collaborators. The sample metadata nearly always contained a de-identified subject ID, COVID-19 status, age in years and sex. Where available, HLA class I and class II types were taken from metadata supplied by the sample provider and were not determined by assay-based typing. Paper-wide results and their limitations: How much clinical and demographic metadata was included differed by source and by participant, and the metadata was provided uncurated.

With respect to this clone: The antigen this receptor binds is unknown. No base quality values were provided; no much bigger clone lies one nucleotide off.

Each collaborating institution followed its own protocols to collect whole blood in K2EDTA tubes. For TCRbeta analysis, collaborators shipped samples in one of three forms: frozen whole blood, isolated PBMCs, or DNA extracted from either of those sample types. Taken from cysteine to phenylalanine, the CDR3 has 15 residues. The DNA shown is the 45-base CDR3, in frame from base 1. The germline V gene supplies CDR1 SGHDN and CDR2 FVKESK. V gives up 4 bases and J gives up 4 bases, and the segment between their germline ends measures 13 bases. The immunoSEQ Assay, a bias-controlled multiplex PCR, was used to amplify TCRbeta CDR3 regions from genomic DNA. The original methods were these. The number of nucleated cells in each sample was estimated from the amplification of reference gene primers within the assay. To quantify the absolute abundance of each unique TCRbeta CDR3 rearrangement, sequence reads were collapsed and filtered. For each sample, productive Simpson clonality was calculated as the square root of Simpson's diversity index over productive rearrangements. TCRdb limited this immuneACCESS table to in-frame rearrangements with V and J called. A share of clones is missing; checked studies link under half to unresolved V genes, and the rest is unexplained. D and trimming come from the DNA, and the V and J calls and clone size come from that table. The sample contains roughly 180,000 clones, roughly 80% of them found a single time. In total, the top ten clones hold 17% of the sample.

The material sequenced was peripheral blood. The clonotype originates from a man in his sixties with active or convalescent COVID-19. The rearranged chain carries TRBV14 and TRBJ2-2; the D gene assignment is ambiguous. The CDR3 in this case is CASSPLSRRTGELFF. The DNA sequence follows: TGTGCCAGCAGCCCCTTGTCTCGTCGCACCGGGGAGCTGTTTTTT.